This T cell receptor (beta chain) was identified in a study of blood T cell repertoires in COVID-19. In the study overall: From the United States, Italy and Spain came samples of acute and convalescent COVID-19. Nucleic acid was either cDNA or gDNA, and it came from T cells, B-cell-depleted T cells, or PBMCs.

Per germline, CDR1 WNHNN and CDR2 SYGVQD (reference sequence). This CDR3 has 16 amino acids. V lost 3 bases, J lost 3 bases, and 9 bases stayed unmatched. Original data processing: Reference gene primers were amplified, and this amplification served to estimate nucleated cell counts. Method: immunoSEQ multiplex PCR; TCRdb's copy keeps in-frame clones and lacks some. V and J calls and clone size are given by that table; D and trimming were obtained from the DNA. In the table there are about 190,000 clones, approximately 84% of which are singletons. The V call is TRBV10-1, the J call TRBJ2-7; 9 bases line up with TRBD1. The sample comprised peripheral blood. The receptor comes from an older woman with active or convalescent COVID-19. The CDR3 loop is CASSDPGTGLVYEQYF. As DNA, the CDR3 is TGCGCCAGCAGTGATCCCGGGACAGGGTTGGTCTACGAGCAGTACTTC.